This TCR beta chain was documented in a study of PD-1 blockade in classical Hodgkin lymphoma. Germline V CDR1 and CDR2: SGHTS, YDEGEE. The CDR3 runs to 12 residues. V gave up 4 bases and J gave up 3 bases, with 8 bases separating them. In its sample, this clone was seen once. Its antigen remains unknown. Study-level findings and limits: Any patient who commenced nivolumab under 1 year after ASCT was excluded.

The assay was immunoSEQ multiplex PCR, and TCRdb's table has in-frame clones only and misses some. The sample holds 50,000 to 65,000 clones, 91% seen once. Every patient had relapsed following autologous stem cell transplantation, and cohorts differed in brentuximab vedotin exposure. The chain links TRBV5-8 to TRBJ2-7; tentative D call: TRBD1 (5 bases). This clonotype was obtained from a human donor with classical Hodgkin lymphoma. The sequencing used peripheral blood mononuclear cells (PBMCs), collected before the second cycle of nivolumab. CDR3 residues: CASSEDIYEQYF. CDR3 coding DNA: TGTGCCAGCAGCGAGGACATCTACGAGCAGTACTTC.